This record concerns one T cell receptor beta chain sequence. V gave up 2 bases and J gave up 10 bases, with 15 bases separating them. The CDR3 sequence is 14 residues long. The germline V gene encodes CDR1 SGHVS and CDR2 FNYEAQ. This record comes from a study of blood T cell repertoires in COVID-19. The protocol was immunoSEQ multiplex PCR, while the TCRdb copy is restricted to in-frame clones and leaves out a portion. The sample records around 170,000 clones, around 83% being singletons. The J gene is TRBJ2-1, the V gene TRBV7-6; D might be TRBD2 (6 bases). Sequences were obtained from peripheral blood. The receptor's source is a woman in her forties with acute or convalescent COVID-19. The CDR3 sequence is CASSLTFTSREQFF. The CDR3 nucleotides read TGTGCCAGCAGCTTAACCTTCACTAGCCGCGAGCAGTTCTTC.